The 22 T cell receptor beta chains below were found in one sample sequenced in a study of T cell repertoires in cytomegalovirus infection. Each CDR3 protein is one row after TCRdb ran MiXCR on the reads. The profile shows some 150,000 distinct CDR3 sequences, roughly 6% of them singletons. Sequencing used PBMCs. The receptors were gathered from a human donor in good health (CMV status not recorded). Some clones in this sample may be carry-over from other donors' samples.

The V and J genes are TRBV29-1 and TRBJ1-2, with D tentatively TRBD1 (5 bases). The CDR3 consists of 12 residues. V lost 3 bases and J 2 bases, leaving 7 bases between the germline ends. Looked up from germline, CDR1 is SQVTM and CDR2 is ANQGSEA. The CDR3 DNA reads TGCAGCGTTGAGTGGGGGAACTATGGCTACACCTTC. It codes for CSVEWGNYGYTF.

J is TRBJ2-7 and V is TRBV5-6; no clear D gene. Germline V gives CDR1 SGHDT, CDR2 YYEEEE. The CDR3 sequence is 15 residues long. V gave up 2 bases and J gave up 0 bases, with 12 bases separating them. CDR3 sequence reads: CASSFFGSGSYEQYF. The CDR3, as DNA: TGTGCCAGCAGCTTTTTCGGCAGTGGCTCCTACGAGCAGTACTTC.

This clonotype was found many times. This sequence joins TRBV7-2 and TRBJ2-3; the D is unclear. The CDR3 consists of 15 residues. Per germline, CDR1 SGHTA and CDR2 FQGNSA. Trimming removed 1 base at V and 2 bases at J, with 10 bases between. CDR3 in amino acids: CASSLGAAPTDTQYF. The CDR3 DNA is TGTGCCAGCAGCTTAGGGGCCGCCCCCACAGATACGCAGTATTTT.

This clonotype has ten or more counts. The chain links TRBV6-1 to TRBJ1-4; D call uncertain. This CDR3 comprises 14 residues. Per the germline V gene, CDR1 is MNHNS and CDR2 is SASEGT. V lost 5 bases and J 6 bases, leaving 13 bases between the germline ends. CDR3 in DNA: TGTGCCAGCAGTTACCGGCAGTACTATGAAAAACTGTTTTTT. Amino acid sequence: CASSYRQYYEKLFF.

This clonotype was observed many times. The chain recombines TRBV27 with TRBJ2-5; TRBD2 is a possible D gene (5 bases). CDR1 is MNHEY, CDR2 SMNVEV, per germline (reference sequence). The CDR3 is 15 residues long. V was cut by 6 bases and J by 2 bases, with 16 bases left in between. The CDR3 loop reads CASRPSRYLQETQYF. In DNA, the CDR3 is TGTGCCAGCAGGCCTAGCAGGTATCTTCAAGAGACCCAGTACTTC.

The chain recombines TRBV19 with TRBJ1-6, with D possibly matching TRBD1 (5 bases). This CDR3 is 16 amino acids long. V was shortened by 3 bases and J by 10 bases, with 19 bases between the two germline ends. Germline values: CDR1 LNHDA, CDR2 SQIVND (reference sequence). This CDR3 reads CASSMGPGLLESPLHF. CDR3 bases: TGTGCCAGTAGTATGGGACCTGGATTGTTAGAATCACCCCTCCACTTT.

This clonotype showed up many times. The chain joins TRBV11-2 to TRBJ2-3; 9 positions agree with TRBD2. Germline V gene data show CDR1 as SGHAT and CDR2 as FQNNGV. The CDR3 extends over 16 amino acids. V lost 1 base to trimming and J lost 0 bases; unmatched junction nucleotides: 2. CDR3 loop: CASSLGLAASTDTQYF. The CDR3 DNA is TGTGCCAGCAGCTTAGGACTAGCGGCTAGCACAGATACGCAGTATTTT.

This clonotype showed up just a few times. The chain carries TRBV5-6 and TRBJ1-1; no firm D call. Between the trimmed V and J ends, which lost 0 bases and 4 bases, there was a span of 10 bases. CDR1 and CDR2 (germline): SGHDT, YYEEEE. The CDR3 runs to 14 residues. CDR3 protein: CASSLVRGSTEAFF. The CDR3 bases are TGTGCCAGCAGCTTGGTAAGAGGGAGCACTGAAGCTTTCTTT.

This clonotype has only a few counts. This rearrangement joins TRBV7-9 to TRBJ1-3; possibly TRBD1 for D (6 bases). The length of the CDR3 is 14 residues. The V gene lost 5 bases and the J gene lost 9 bases, with 17 bases spanning the gap. In germline, CDR1 is SEHNR, CDR2 FQNEAQ (reference sequence). In DNA form, the CDR3 reads TGTGCCAGCAGCCCCCTGGGGGCCCCAGGCACCATATATTTT. This encodes CASSPLGAPGTIYF.

This clonotype occurred many times. Its ends do not fully match the called genes, so a read error is possible. The V call is TRBV7-7, the J call TRBJ2-5, with D possibly TRBD1 on 5 matching bases. Germline V gene data show CDR1 as SSHAT and CDR2 as FNYEAQ (reference sequence). The CDR3 runs to 13 residues. CDR3 nucleotide sequence: TGTGCTAGCAGTTATGACAGTCAAGAGACCCAGTACTTC. Its translation is CASSYDSQETQYF.

This clonotype was seen ten or more times. The V gene is TRBV6-2 or TRBV6-3, the J gene TRBJ2-1; a weak D match, TRBD2 (6 bases). The CDR3 loop spans 13 amino acids. V lost 8 bases to trimming and J lost 8 bases, with 16 bases between them. CDR1 and CDR2 (germline): MNHEY, SVGEGT. The CDR3 reads CASRYSWGDEQFF. The CDR3 DNA sequence: TGTGCCAGCCGCTACTCATGGGGGGATGAGCAGTTCTTC.

This clonotype came up a few times. The genes are TRBV29-1 and TRBJ2-7, with D perhaps TRBD2 (7 bases). With 2 bases removed from V and 2 bases from J, the gap between germline ends came to 13 bases. This CDR3 region has 14 residues. Germline V CDR1 and CDR2: SQVTM, ANQGSEA. CDR3 region: CSVEIRGATYEQYF. The CDR3 region has the DNA TGCAGCGTTGAAATACGGGGGGCTACCTACGAGCAGTACTTC.

This clonotype was counted at least ten times. The V call is TRBV5-6, the J call TRBJ1-3; TRBD1 aligns across 9 bases. After removal of 4 bases from V and 0 bases from J, the junction contained 5 bases not matched to a gene. The CDR3 is 16 amino acids. From germline, CDR1 is SGHDT and CDR2 YYEEEE. The CDR3 sequence: CASSRPGQGSGNTIYF. The DNA for the CDR3 is TGTGCCAGCAGCCGTCCGGGACAGGGCTCTGGAAACACCATATATTTT.

This clonotype was seen a few times. The V call is TRBV10-3, the J call TRBJ2-1; 7 bases line up with TRBD1. Unmatched junction bases numbered 12, after V lost 10 bases and J lost 9 bases. The CDR3 loop spans 13 amino acids. CDR1 and CDR2 from the germline V gene are ENHRY and SYGVKD. CDR3 loop: CASSGTDFGEQFF. CDR3 in DNA: TGTGCCAGTTCCGGGACAGATTTCGGTGAGCAGTTCTTC.

At least ten counts were recorded for this clonotype. V usage is TRBV10-3 and J usage is TRBJ2-1, with D perhaps TRBD1 or TRBD2 (7 bases each). The germline CDR1 and CDR2 sequences are ENHRY and SYGVKD. The CDR3 is 14 residues long. The V and J ends lost 4 bases and 8 bases respectively, with 15 bases between them. DNA for the CDR3: TGTGCCATCAGTGCATCCAGGGGGGGCTATGAGCAGTTCTTC. It is translated as CAISASRGGYEQFF.

In its sample, this clonotype was seen many times. The chain links TRBV2 to TRBJ1-1; 9 positions match TRBD1. Germline V lookup: CDR1 SNHLY, CDR2 FYNNEI. Losses at the gene ends were 0 bases for V and 5 bases for J; bases not matched to a gene: 10. The CDR3 sequence is 17 residues long. Here the CDR3 reads CASSEARTGGFDTEAFF. In DNA, the CDR3 is TGTGCCAGCAGTGAAGCGCGAACAGGGGGCTTCGATACTGAAGCTTTCTTT.

This clonotype was seen only once. This may be a read error: a much more frequent sequence differs by one nucleotide. CDR3 residues: CASSEVMGEGGELFF. In nucleotides, the CDR3 is TGTGCCAGCAGTGAAGTCATGGGAGAGGGCGGGGAGCTGTTTTTT. The V and J genes are TRBV2 and TRBJ2-2; tentatively, D is TRBD2 (5 bases). Trimming cost V 1 base and J 7 bases, with 13 bases left between them. The germline CDR1 and CDR2 sequences are SNHLY and FYNNEI. The CDR3 is made up of 15 amino acids.

In this sample, this clonotype turned up a few times. CDR3: CASSRGIAYEQYF. The DNA for the CDR3 is TGTGCCAGTAGTAGGGGGATTGCCTACGAGCAGTACTTC. The V call is TRBV19, the J call TRBJ2-7, with D possibly being TRBD1 or TRBD2 (5 bases each). CDR3 size: 13 residues. Trimming left V 4 bases short and J 2 bases short, with 9 bases between. CDR1 is LNHDA, CDR2 SQIVND, per germline (reference sequence).

The sample holds many counts of this clonotype. The chain couples TRBV7-2 to TRBJ1-5; D remains ambiguous. Germline CDR1 SGHTA, CDR2 FQGNSA. This CDR3 spans 15 amino acids. V gave up 1 base and J gave up 0 bases, with 7 bases separating them. The CDR3 here is CASSLEGSSNQPQHF. The CDR3 DNA follows: TGTGCCAGCAGCTTAGAAGGATCTAGCAATCAGCCCCAGCATTTT.

This clonotype was recorded a few times. The V call is TRBV20-1, the J call TRBJ2-7; TRBD1 matches at 9 bases. CDR3 size: 13 residues. Germline CDR1 and CDR2: DFQATT and SNEGSKA (reference sequence). The ends lost 4 bases at V and 8 bases at J; junction bases unmatched: 9. The CDR3 region is CSANGDRAGKQYF. The CDR3 nucleotides are TGCAGTGCTAATGGGGACAGGGCGGGGAAGCAGTACTTC.

The rearrangement joins TRBV20-1 to TRBJ1-6; D call uncertain. The germline V and J ends were trimmed by 2 bases and 5 bases, with 13 bases remaining between them. From germline, CDR1 is DFQATT and CDR2 SNEGSKA (reference sequence). CDR3 length: 15 residues. The CDR3 spells CSARREGSDNSPLHF. CDR3 nucleotide sequence: TGCAGTGCTAGAAGGGAGGGTTCGGATAATTCACCCCTCCACTTT.

At least ten counts were recorded for this clonotype. The chain uses TRBV29-1 and TRBJ1-2; D perhaps matches TRBD1 (5 bases). The V end was cut by 0 bases, the J end by 4 bases, with 12 bases between. In germline, CDR1 is SQVTM, CDR2 ANQGSEA. The CDR3 covers 14 residues. This CDR3 reads CSVEDPWGIYGYTF. In DNA, the CDR3 is TGCAGCGTTGAAGATCCATGGGGCATCTATGGCTACACCTTC.